This TCR beta chain was documented in a study of shared clonotypes between healthy human individuals. CD45RO-negative cells were positively selected for CCR7, leaving out terminally differentiated effector memory CD45RA+ cells. This table comes from immunoSEQ multiplex PCR, and its TCRdb copy is limited to in-frame clones, with some not included. This repertoire shows about 1.9 million clones, 93% found once; its top ten account for 1.5% to 2%. Sequencing input: naive CD8+ T cells from PBMCs. The receptor was derived from a young man in good health. Some clones in this sample may be carry-over from other donors' samples.

The CDR3 loop reads CASSDSRTVNTEAFF. The CDR3 DNA is TGTGCCAGCAGTGATAGCAGAACCGTGAACACTGAAGCTTTCTTT. This chain joins TRBV6-1 and TRBJ1-1; D ambiguous. Germline lookup yields CDR1 MNHNS and CDR2 SASEGT. This CDR3 contains 15 residues. V was pared by 3 bases and J by 0 bases, with 11 bases between.